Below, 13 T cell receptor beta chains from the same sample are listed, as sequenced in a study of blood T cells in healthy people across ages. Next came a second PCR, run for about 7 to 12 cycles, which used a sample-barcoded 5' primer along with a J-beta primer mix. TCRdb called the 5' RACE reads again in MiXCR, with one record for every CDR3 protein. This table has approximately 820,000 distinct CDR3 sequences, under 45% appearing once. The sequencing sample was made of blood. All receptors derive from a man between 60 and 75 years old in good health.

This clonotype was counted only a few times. CDR3 in amino acids: CASRLGGGHSGANVLTF. CDR3 sequence (DNA): TGTGCCAGCAGACTTGGAGGTGGACACTCTGGGGCCAACGTCCTGACTTTC. The genes are TRBV12-3 or TRBV12-4 and TRBJ2-6; D is tentatively TRBD1 or TRBD2 (5 bases each). Trimming took off 6 bases at V and 0 bases at J, with 15 bases between the two ends. CDR3 size: 17 residues.

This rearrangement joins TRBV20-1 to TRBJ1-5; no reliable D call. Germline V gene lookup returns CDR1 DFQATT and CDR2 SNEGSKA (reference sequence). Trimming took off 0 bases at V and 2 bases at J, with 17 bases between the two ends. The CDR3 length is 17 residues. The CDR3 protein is CSARDPREGYGNQPQHF. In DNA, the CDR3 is TGCAGTGCTAGAGATCCCCGGGAAGGGTACGGCAATCAGCCCCAGCATTTT.

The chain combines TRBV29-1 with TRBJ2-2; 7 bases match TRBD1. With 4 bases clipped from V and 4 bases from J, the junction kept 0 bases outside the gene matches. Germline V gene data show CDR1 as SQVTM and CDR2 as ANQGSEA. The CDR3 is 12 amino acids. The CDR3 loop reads CSVAGGTGELFF. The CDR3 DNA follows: TGCAGCGTTGCAGGGGGCACCGGGGAGCTGTTTTTT.

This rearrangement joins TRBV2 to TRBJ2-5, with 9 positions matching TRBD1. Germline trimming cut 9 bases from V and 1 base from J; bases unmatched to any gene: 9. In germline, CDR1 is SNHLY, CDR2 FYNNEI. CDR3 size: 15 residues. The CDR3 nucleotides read TGTGCCAGGGGGGAAGTACAGGGGGCCCAAGAGACCCAGTACTTC. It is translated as CARGEVQGAQETQYF.

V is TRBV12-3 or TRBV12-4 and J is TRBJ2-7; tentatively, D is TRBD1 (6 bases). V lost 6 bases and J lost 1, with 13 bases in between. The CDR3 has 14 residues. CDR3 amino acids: CASRRTGFSYEQYF. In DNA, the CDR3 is TGTGCCAGCAGGAGAACAGGGTTTTCCTACGAGCAGTACTTC.

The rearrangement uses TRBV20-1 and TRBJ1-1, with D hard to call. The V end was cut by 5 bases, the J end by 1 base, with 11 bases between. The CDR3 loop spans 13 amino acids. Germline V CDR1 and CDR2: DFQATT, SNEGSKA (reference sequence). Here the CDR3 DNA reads TGCAGTGCTTGGGAGTTAAGGAACACTGAAGCTTTCTTT. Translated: CSAWELRNTEAFF.

The CDR3 loop is CASSPRGTFNEQFF. The CDR3 DNA follows: TGTGCCAGCAGCCCCCGCGGGACATTCAATGAGCAGTTCTTC. The V gene is TRBV9, the J gene TRBJ2-1; D tentatively reads TRBD1 or TRBD2 (6 bases each). The CDR3 runs to 14 residues. Germline CDR1 and CDR2: SGDLS and YYNGEE. The V gene lost 4 bases and the J gene lost 6 bases, with 14 bases spanning the gap. Full variable domain (missing parts from reference TRBV9 and TRBJ2-1): DSGVTQTPKHLITATGQRVTLRCSPRSGDLSVYWYQQSLDQGLQFLIQYYNGEERAKGNILERFSAQQFPDLHSELNLSSLELGDSALYFCASSPRGTFNEQFFGPGTRLTVL.

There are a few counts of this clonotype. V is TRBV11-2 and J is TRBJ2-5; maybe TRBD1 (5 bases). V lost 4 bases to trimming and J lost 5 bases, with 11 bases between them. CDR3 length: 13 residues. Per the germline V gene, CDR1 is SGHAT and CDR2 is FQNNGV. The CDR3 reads CASSSDSAETQYF. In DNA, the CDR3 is TGTGCCAGCAGCTCTGACAGCGCGGAGACCCAGTACTTC. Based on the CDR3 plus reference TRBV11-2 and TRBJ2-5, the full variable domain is EAGVAQSPRYKIIEKRQSVAFWCNPISGHATLYWYQQILGQGPKLLIQFQNNGVVDDSQLPKDRFSAERLKGVDSTLKIQPAKLEDSAVYLCASSSDSAETQYFGPGTRLLVL.

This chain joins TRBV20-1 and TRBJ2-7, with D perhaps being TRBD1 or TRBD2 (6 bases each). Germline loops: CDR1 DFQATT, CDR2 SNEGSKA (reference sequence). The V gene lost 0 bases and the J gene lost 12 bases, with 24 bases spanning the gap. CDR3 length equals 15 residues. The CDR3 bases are TGCAGTGCTAGAGAGGGAGGTCGGGGACAAGAGACCCTGTACTTC. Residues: CSAREGGRGQETLYF.

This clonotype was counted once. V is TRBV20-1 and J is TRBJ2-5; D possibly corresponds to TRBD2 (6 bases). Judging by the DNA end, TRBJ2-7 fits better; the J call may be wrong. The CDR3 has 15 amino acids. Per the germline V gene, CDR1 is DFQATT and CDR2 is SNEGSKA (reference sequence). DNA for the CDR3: TGCAGTGCTAGAGACTCTGCCCCGGGGGTTCACGAGCAGTACTTC. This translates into CSARDSAPGVHEQYF.

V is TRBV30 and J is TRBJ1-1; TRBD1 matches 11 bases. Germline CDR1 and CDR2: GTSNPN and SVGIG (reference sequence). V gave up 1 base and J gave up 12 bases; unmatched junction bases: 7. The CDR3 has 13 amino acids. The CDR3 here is CAWSARDRGASFF. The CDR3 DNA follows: TGTGCCTGGAGTGCTCGGGACAGGGGGGCGTCTTTCTTT.

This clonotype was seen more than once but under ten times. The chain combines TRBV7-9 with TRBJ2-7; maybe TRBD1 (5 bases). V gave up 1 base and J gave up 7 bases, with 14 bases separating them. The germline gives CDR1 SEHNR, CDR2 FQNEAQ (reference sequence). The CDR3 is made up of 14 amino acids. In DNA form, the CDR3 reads TGTGCCAGCAGCTTAGGAACAGGCCAGGTGGAGCAGTACTTC. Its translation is CASSLGTGQVEQYF.

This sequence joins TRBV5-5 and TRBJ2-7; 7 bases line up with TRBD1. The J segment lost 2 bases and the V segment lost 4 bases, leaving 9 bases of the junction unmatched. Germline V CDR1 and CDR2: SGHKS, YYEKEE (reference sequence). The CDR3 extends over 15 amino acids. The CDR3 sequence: CASSGSDRPAYEQYF. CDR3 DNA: TGTGCCAGCAGCGGCTCGGACAGGCCGGCCTACGAGCAGTACTTC.